The 16 T cell receptor beta chains below all came from one sample that was sequenced in a study of OX40 agonist ivuxolimab in advanced cancers. Clones were read by immunoSEQ multiplex PCR, and TCRdb kept only the in-frame ones, dropping some. Of around 76,000 clones in the sample, about 89% were seen once. The sequences come from CD4+ or CD8+ T cells sorted from blood, collected in a trial of the OX40 agonist ivuxolimab. Source of these receptors: an adult with an advanced solid tumor such as melanoma, head and neck, liver or kidney cancer.

The sample holds a few counts of this clone. The CDR3 coding sequence is TGCGCCAGCAGCTCGGGGACTAGCGGGAACTACGAGCAGTACTTC. Amino acids: CASSSGTSGNYEQYF. This rearrangement joins TRBV5-1 to TRBJ2-7, with 13 bases that match TRBD2. The CDR3 sequence is 15 residues long. J was trimmed by 3 bases and V by 3 bases; bases with no gene match: 3. Germline loops: CDR1 SGHRS, CDR2 YFSETQ.

The V gene is TRBV5-1, the J gene TRBJ2-3; D assignment may be TRBD1 or TRBD2 (5 bases each). This CDR3 is 13 amino acids long. In germline, CDR1 is SGHRS, CDR2 YFSETQ. The V end lost 3 bases, the J end lost 3 bases, and 8 bases lay between the germline ends. The DNA of the CDR3 is TGCGCCAGCAGCTGGGACGGTACAGATACGCAGTATTTT. This encodes CASSWDGTDTQYF.

This chain links TRBV5-1 with TRBJ2-1, with 8 bases identical to TRBD2. Germline V gene lookup returns CDR1 SGHRS and CDR2 YFSETQ. With V trimmed by 5 bases and J by 4 bases, 8 bases remained unmatched. This CDR3 has 15 amino acids. The CDR3 nucleotides read TGCGCCAGCAGGCAAAGCGGGAGCAGTTACAATGAGCAGTTCTTC. This translates into CASRQSGSSYNEQFF.

This chain connects TRBV19 to TRBJ2-2; 8 nucleotides align to TRBD2. J lost 0 bases, V lost 5 bases, and 11 bases had no gene match. The length of the CDR3 is 18 residues. Per the germline V gene, CDR1 is LNHDA and CDR2 is SQIVND (reference sequence). CDR3 sequence: CASSPRGSGRANTGELFF. In DNA, the CDR3 is TGTGCCAGTAGTCCCCGGGGGAGCGGGAGAGCGAACACCGGGGAGCTGTTTTTT.

The J gene is TRBJ2-5, the V gene TRBV2; D is unresolved. The germline V gene has CDR1 SNHLY and CDR2 FYNNEI. This CDR3 is 12 amino acids long. V gave up 6 bases and J gave up 5 bases, with 10 bases separating them. CDR3 region: CASRGVPETQYF. DNA for the CDR3: TGTGCCAGCAGAGGAGTTCCGGAGACCCAGTACTTC.

The chain has TRBV6-6 and TRBJ2-5; unclear D gene. The last part of the DNA fits TRBJ2-7 better; the J call may be wrong. This CDR3 contains 13 residues. The V gene's germline CDR1 is MNHNY and CDR2 SVGAGI (reference sequence). In DNA form, the CDR3 reads TGTGCCAGCAGTTACGCCGTCTACTACGAGCAGTACTTC. Its protein product is CASSYAVYYEQYF.

This clone has just one count. V usage is TRBV28 and J usage is TRBJ2-7; D is uncertain. This CDR3 is 11 amino acids long. The germline V gene has CDR1 MDHEN and CDR2 SYDVKM. V lost 7 bases and J lost 6, with 10 bases in between. The CDR3 region has the DNA TGTGCCAGCACCTCTTTTGGCGAGCAGTACTTC. Its translation: CASTSFGEQYF.

This chain links TRBV6-6 with TRBJ2-2, with D possibly matching TRBD2 (6 bases). The germline V and J ends were trimmed by 8 bases and 7 bases, with 17 bases remaining between them. The V gene's germline CDR1 is MNHNY and CDR2 SVGAGI (reference sequence). The CDR3 has 14 residues. DNA for the CDR3: TGTGCCAGCCACGGACTACCTTTTGGCGGGGAGCTGTTTTTT. Amino acids: CASHGLPFGGELFF.

The V gene is TRBV7-6, the J gene TRBJ2-7; tentatively, D is TRBD2 (6 bases). The length of the CDR3 is 15 residues. Germline V gives CDR1 SGHVS, CDR2 FNYEAQ. The V gene lost 3 bases and the J gene lost 2 bases, with 14 bases spanning the gap. The CDR3 region has the DNA TGTGCCAGCAGCTTCGGGGGATCAGCGGCCTACGAGCAGTACTTC. Translating gives CASSFGGSAAYEQYF.

The rearrangement joins TRBV30 to TRBJ1-4; TRBD1 agrees at 7 bases. CDR1 GTSNPN and CDR2 SVGIG come from the germline V gene (reference sequence). CDR3 size: 14 residues. The trim removed 3 bases at V and 8 bases at J, leaving 9 bases unmatched. For the CDR3, the DNA is TGTGCCTGGAGGAATACAGGGGTACGCGAAAAACTGTTTTTT. It is translated as CAWRNTGVREKLFF.

The rearrangement joins TRBV2 to TRBJ2-5; TRBD2 might be the D (5 bases). V dropped 7 bases and J dropped 3 bases, with 12 bases sitting between them. The CDR3 loop spans 13 amino acids. Germline V gives CDR1 SNHLY, CDR2 FYNNEI. The CDR3, as DNA: TGTGCCAGCACGGCGGGCTCTAAAGAGACCCAGTACTTC. This codes for CASTAGSKETQYF.

The chain combines TRBV6-6 with TRBJ1-1; 7 positions match TRBD1. The CDR3 runs 14 residues. Germline V gene sequence: CDR1 MNHNY, CDR2 SVGAGI (reference sequence). V dropped 2 bases and J dropped 0; count of bases not matched to a gene: 0. The CDR3 region is CASSYDRVNTEAFF. The CDR3 nucleotides read TGTGCCAGCAGTTACGACAGGGTGAACACTGAAGCTTTCTTT.

V and J are TRBV7-9 and TRBJ2-2; TRBD1 matches 9 bases. The germline gives CDR1 SEHNR, CDR2 FQNEAQ (reference sequence). The V segment lost 1 base and the J segment 3 bases; nucleotides outside the gene matches: 0. This CDR3 has 15 residues. The CDR3 protein is CASSLGTGDTGELFF. The CDR3 nucleotides are TGTGCCAGCAGCTTAGGGACAGGGGACACCGGGGAGCTGTTTTTT.

About this clone itself: This sample includes further DNA sequences coding for the same CDR3. This chain uses TRBV18 with TRBJ2-5; no firm D call. The CDR3 spans 11 residues. V lost 6 bases and J lost 2, with 4 bases in between. Germline CDR1 reads KGHSH; CDR2 reads LQKENI. The CDR3 loop is CASSRQETQYF. The CDR3 region has the DNA TGTGCCAGCTCCCGACAAGAGACCCAGTACTTC.

This clone was found a few times. The chain is built from TRBV27 and TRBJ2-7; D is unclear. Germline CDR1 is MNHEY and CDR2 is SMNVEV (reference sequence). This CDR3 comprises 13 residues. V lost 10 bases and J lost 0, with 13 bases in between. In nucleotides, the CDR3 is TGTGCCACCTTAGGTTCGAGCTCCTACGAGCAGTACTTC. Translation gives CATLGSSSYEQYF.

The chain joins TRBV28 to TRBJ1-2; D unclear. The V and J ends lost 3 bases and 0 bases respectively, with 17 bases between them. Germline V gene sequence: CDR1 MDHEN, CDR2 SYDVKM. There are 17 residues in the CDR3. The CDR3 region has the DNA TGTGCCAGCAGTTTTACCAGAGTAGAGTTAGCTAACTATGGCTACACCTTC. Its protein is CASSFTRVELANYGYTF.